This is a list of T cell receptor beta chains from one sample in a study of metastatic and nonmetastatic thyroid tumors. Using MiXCR, TCRdb re-called clones from the PCR reads. The table includes approximately 40,000 clones, 25% to 30% detected once. Sequences were obtained from blood. The source is a male donor with papillary thyroid cancer or a benign thyroid nodule (not recorded which). Some clones in this sample may be carry-over from other donors' samples. CDR3s include the opening cysteine and the closing phenylalanine or tryptophan. A D gene is named only where the DNA matches it firmly. Clone size is stated in some rows and not others, as once, few, many or a class when expanded.

DNA: TGTGCCAGCAGTACACCAGGGGTCTTAGCCAAAAACATTCAGTACTTC; CDR3: CASSTPGVLAKNIQYF; J: TRBJ2-4; V: TRBV6-1; D: .; size: .
DNA: TGTGCCAGCAGTTCACGGAGGCTGCGCGGAGAGACCCAGTACTTC; CDR3: CASSSRRLRGETQYF; J: TRBJ2-5; V: TRBV11-2; D: .; size: once
DNA: TGTGCCAGCAACCTTCCGGGACTCTCGTACGAGCAGTACTTC; CDR3: CASNLPGLSYEQYF; J: TRBJ2-7; V: TRBV12-3/TRBV12-4; D: .; size: .
DNA: TGTGCCAGCAGCTTACACCTCGGACAGGGTTCGTACGAGCAGTACTTC; CDR3: CASSLHLGQGSYEQYF; J: TRBJ2-7; V: TRBV11-1; D: TRBD1; size: many
DNA: TGTGCCAGCAGTTTTAACGGAGAGACCCAGTACTTC; CDR3: CASSFNGETQYF; J: TRBJ2-5; V: TRBV27; D: .; size: many
DNA: TGCAGTGTGGAGGGGTTTGCCTACGAGCAGTACTTC; CDR3: CSVEGFAYEQYF; J: TRBJ2-7; V: TRBV20-1; D: .; size: .
DNA: TGTGCCAGCAGTTCCCGACACAGTCTCCACGAGCAGTACTTC; CDR3: CASSSRHSLHEQYF; J: TRBJ2-7; V: TRBV6-1; D: .; size: many
DNA: TGTGCCAGCTCGACGGCTGCTGGGGCCAACGTCCTGACTTTC; CDR3: CASSTAAGANVLTF; J: TRBJ2-6; V: TRBV19; D: .; size: many
DNA: TGTGCCAGCAGCCACGCCAGGGTAAACTACGAGCAGTACTTC; CDR3: CASSHARVNYEQYF; J: TRBJ2-7; V: TRBV7-2; D: .; size: many
DNA: TGTGCCAGCAGTTACGGTCGATACAACACCATATATTTT; CDR3: CASSYGRYNTIYF; J: TRBJ1-3; V: TRBV6-5; D: .; size: few
DNA: TGTGCCAGCAGCTCACGGGACTCCGGTTGGCATGAGCAGTTCTTC; CDR3: CASSSRDSGWHEQFF; J: TRBJ2-1; V: TRBV7-2; D: .; size: many
DNA: TGTGCCAGCAGCCAAGAACCGGGACTAGCGGAGACGAACACCGGGGAGCTGTTTTTT; CDR3: CASSQEPGLAETNTGELFF; J: TRBJ2-2; V: TRBV4-2; D: TRBD2; size: few
DNA: TGTGCCAGCAGCCCAGTCAATGAGCAGTTCTTC; CDR3: CASSPVNEQFF; J: TRBJ2-1; V: TRBV7-9; D: .; size: many
DNA: TGTGACAGTACAACAGGGGGGGGAGAGACCCAGTACTTT; CDR3: CDSTTGGGETQYF; J: TRBJ2-5; V: TRBV28; D: .; size: .
DNA: TGTGCCAGCAGGGGGTCTGACAGTCTTGACGCAGATACTCAGTATTTT; CDR3: CASRGSDSLDADTQYF; J: TRBJ2-3; V: TRBV6-1; D: .; size: .
DNA: TGTGCCAGCAGCGGAGACGGGACTAGCGGTTCCTACGAGCAGTACTTC; CDR3: CASSGDGTSGSYEQYF; J: TRBJ2-7; V: TRBV13; D: TRBD2; size: many
DNA: TGTGCCATCTCTAGTAGAAGCGGGGGGTACCAAGAGACCCAGTACTTC; CDR3: CAISSRSGGYQETQYF; J: TRBJ2-5; V: TRBV10-3; D: TRBD2; size: many
DNA: TGCGCCAGCAGCTTGGTTGGGGAGGGTTGGGACGAGCAGTACTTC; CDR3: CASSLVGEGWDEQYF; J: TRBJ2-7; V: TRBV5-1; D: TRBD2; size: .
DNA: TGTGCCAGCTCACTAGACGGCCGCTACGAGCAGTACTTC; CDR3: CASSLDGRYEQYF; J: TRBJ2-7; V: TRBV18; D: .; size: .
DNA: TGCAGTGCTTTCTCTAGCGGCTTAATCACAGATACGCAGTATTTT; CDR3: CSAFSSGLITDTQYF; J: TRBJ2-3; V: TRBV20-1; D: TRBD2; size: once
DNA: TGTGCCAGTAGTATTACTAGCGGAGAGGTCTCCTACAATGAGCAGTTCTTC; CDR3: CASSITSGEVSYNEQFF; J: TRBJ2-1; V: TRBV19; D: TRBD2; size: medium-sized
DNA: TGTGCCAGCAGTGAGGGGGTCGAGCAGTACTTC; CDR3: CASSEGVEQYF; J: TRBJ2-7; V: TRBV6-1; D: .; size: medium-sized
DNA: TGTGCCAGCAGTTTAATGAGGGATCAGCCCCAGCATTTT; CDR3: CASSLMRDQPQHF; J: TRBJ1-5; V: TRBV27; D: .; size: many
DNA: TGCGCCAGCAGCCAAGGCATGGACTACGAGCAGTACTTC; CDR3: CASSQGMDYEQYF; J: TRBJ2-7; V: TRBV4-3; D: .; size: .
DNA: TGTGCCTGCAGCGTAGGGGGACTAGCAATCAATGAGCAGTTCTTC; CDR3: CACSVGGLAINEQFF; J: TRBJ2-1; V: TRBV9; D: TRBD2; size: .
DNA: TGCAGCGTTCTAAGGGAGTACTTC; CDR3: CSVLREYF; J: TRBJ2-7; V: TRBV29-1; D: .; size: few
DNA: TGCGCCAGCAGCTTGGCCGGCAACTCCTACGAGCAGTACTTC; CDR3: CASSLAGNSYEQYF; J: TRBJ2-7; V: TRBV5-1; D: .; size: medium-sized
DNA: TGTGCCATCAGCTACAGGGAGGGAAACTATGGCTACACCTTC; CDR3: CAISYREGNYGYTF; J: TRBJ1-2; V: TRBV10-3; D: .; size: many
DNA: TGTGCCACCAGCACCGGACATGGTGACCAGCCCCAGAATTTT; CDR3: CATSTGHGDQPQNF; J: TRBJ1-5; V: TRBV15; D: .; size: .
DNA: TGTGCCAGCAGTTACATCACGTCAGAGACCCAGTACTTC; CDR3: CASSYITSETQYF; J: TRBJ2-5; V: TRBV6-9; D: .; size: few
DNA: TGTGCCATCAGTGACGTAGACGAAAACACCGGGGAGCTGTTTTTT; CDR3: CAISDVDENTGELFF; J: TRBJ2-2; V: TRBV10-3; D: .; size: .
DNA: TGTGCCAGTAGTATCACTGTCGGGGGGGTTAATGAGCAGTTCTTC; CDR3: CASSITVGGVNEQFF; J: TRBJ2-1; V: TRBV19; D: TRBD2; size: many
DNA: TGCGGGGAACAGCGGACTAGCGGGAACGGAAACAATGAGCAGTTCTTC; CDR3: CGEQRTSGNGNNEQFF; J: TRBJ2-1; V: TRBV20-1; D: TRBD2; size: few
DNA: TGTGCCAGCAAACACAGGGAAGGGCAGTACTTC; CDR3: CASKHREGQYF; J: TRBJ2-7; V: TRBV12-3/TRBV12-4; D: .; size: many
DNA: TGTGCCAGCAGTTCGACTAGCAACGAGCAGTACTTC; CDR3: CASSSTSNEQYF; J: TRBJ2-7; V: TRBV6-2/TRBV6-3; D: TRBD2; size: .
DNA: TGCAGTGGACCGGCGAGATCCGTCACAGATACGCAGTATTTT; CDR3: CSGPARSVTDTQYF; J: TRBJ2-3; V: TRBV20-1; D: .; size: many
DNA: TGCGCCAGCAGCTTTTCACAGGGAGACACTGAAGCTTTCTTT; CDR3: CASSFSQGDTEAFF; J: TRBJ1-1; V: TRBV5-1; D: .; size: once
DNA: TGTGCCAGTAGTAGCGGGAGGATATATACAGGGGAGCTGTTTTTT; CDR3: CASSSGRIYTGELFF; J: TRBJ2-2; V: TRBV19; D: TRBD2; size: .
DNA: TGTGCCAGCAGCTCGGGACTAGCGGGCAACAATGAGCAGTTCTTC; CDR3: CASSSGLAGNNEQFF; J: TRBJ2-1; V: TRBV9; D: TRBD2; size: .
DNA: TGTGCCAGCAGTGAAATAAAGGGGAGTCAAGAGACACAGTACTTC; CDR3: CASSEIKGSQETQYF; J: TRBJ2-5; V: TRBV6-1; D: .; size: few
DNA: TGTGCCAGTAGTATTAAGGGGGCAGACGATGAAAAACTGTTTTTT; CDR3: CASSIKGADDEKLFF; J: TRBJ1-4; V: TRBV19; D: TRBD1; size: .
DNA: TGTGCCAGCGGAAGACCCGGACAGAAATATGGATACACCTTC; CDR3: CASGRPGQKYGYTF; J: TRBJ1-2; V: TRBV28; D: .; size: .
DNA: TGCAGTGCTAGAGATAACCCCTATAATTCACCCCTCCACTTT; CDR3: CSARDNPYNSPLHF; J: TRBJ1-6; V: TRBV20-1; D: .; size: few
DNA: TGTGCCAGCAGTGCTGTTAGTACCTGGGAGCTGTTTTTT; CDR3: CASSAVSTWELFF; J: TRBJ2-2; V: TRBV6-1; D: .; size: few
DNA: TGTGCCAGTAGTGTACTTCAGGCCCTTGATCAGCCCCAGCATTTT; CDR3: CASSVLQALDQPQHF; J: TRBJ1-5; V: TRBV19; D: .; size: .
DNA: TGCAGTGCTAGGCTAGCTTGGAACACCGGGGAGCTGTTTTTT; CDR3: CSARLAWNTGELFF; J: TRBJ2-2; V: TRBV20-1; D: .; size: .